A single sample gave rise to the 31 T cell receptor beta chains below, sequenced in a study of T cell repertoires in cytomegalovirus infection. MiXCR was run by TCRdb on the reads, yielding one entry per CDR3 protein. The top ten hold more than 2.5% of the sample, which has 740,000 or so distinct CDR3 sequences, 35% seen once. The material sequenced was PBMCs. These receptor sequences come from a human donor in good health (CMV status not recorded). Some clones in this sample may be carry-over from other donors' samples.

V usage is TRBV5-1 and J usage is TRBJ1-1; D gene uncertain. The germline V gene has CDR1 SGHRS and CDR2 YFSETQ. The V gene lost 0 bases and the J gene lost 8 bases, with 11 bases spanning the gap. The CDR3 extends over 13 amino acids. Here the CDR3 reads CASSLAGRAEAFF. CDR3 bases: TGCGCCAGCAGCTTGGCCGGGCGAGCCGAAGCTTTCTTT. Based on the CDR3 plus reference TRBV5-1 and TRBJ1-1, the full variable domain is KAGVTQTPRYLIKTRGQQVTLSCSPISGHRSVSWYQQTPGQGLQFLFEYFSETQRNKGNFPGRFSGRQFSNSRSEMNVSTLELGDSALYLCASSLAGRAEAFFGQGTRLTVV.

The chain joins TRBV28 to TRBJ1-2, with D unclear. V was cut by 1 base and J by 4 bases, with 19 bases left in between. This CDR3 region has 17 residues. Per the germline V gene, CDR1 is MDHEN and CDR2 is SYDVKM. The CDR3 loop reads CASSLFYDSPSSYGYTF. Written as DNA, the CDR3 is TGTGCCAGCAGTTTATTTTACGACTCACCCAGTAGCTATGGCTACACCTTC.

V is TRBV20-1 and J is TRBJ1-2; D uncertain. This CDR3 spans 12 amino acids. The germline V and J ends were trimmed by 4 bases and 0 bases, with 6 bases remaining between them. Germline V gene lookup returns CDR1 DFQATT and CDR2 SNEGSKA (reference sequence). The CDR3 reads CSAKQSNYGYTF. In nucleotides, the CDR3 is TGCAGTGCTAAGCAGTCTAACTATGGCTACACCTTC.

A single count supports this clonotype. Being one base from a much bigger clone, this may be a read error. The V gene is TRBV7-9, the J gene TRBJ2-6; a possible D gene is TRBD1 (5 bases). The germline V gene has CDR1 SEHNR and CDR2 FQNEAQ (reference sequence). The CDR3 loop spans 14 amino acids. The CDR3 is CASSSSSGADVLTF. The CDR3 nucleotides read TGTGCCAGCAGCTCAAGCTCTGGGGCCGACGTCCTGACTTTC.

This clonotype has only one observation. The V call is TRBV7-9, the J call TRBJ1-3, with D hard to call. Deletions cut 5 bases from V and 0 bases from J, with 8 bases between. The CDR3 runs to 14 residues. Germline CDR1 and CDR2: SEHNR and FQNEAQ (reference sequence). CDR3 loop: CASSRCNSGNTIYF. CDR3 nucleotides: TGTGCCAGCAGCCGGTGTAACTCTGGAAACACCATATATTTT.

This rearrangement joins TRBV20-1 to TRBJ1-6, with D possibly being TRBD1 (5 bases). From germline, CDR1 is DFQATT and CDR2 SNEGSKA (reference sequence). CDR3 size: 15 residues. V lost 6 bases, J lost 6 bases, and 18 bases lay in between. The CDR3 DNA sequence: TGCAGTGCGCAAACCCGGGGGGACGGTAATTCACCCCTCCACTTT. This encodes CSAQTRGDGNSPLHF.

This clonotype was seen more than once but under ten times. The CDR3 DNA reads TGTGCCAGCAACAGGGGGGTAGGTTCCTACGAGCAGTACTTC. It yields the protein CASNRGVGSYEQYF. The chain uses TRBV6-1 and TRBJ2-7; TRBD1 matches 8 bases. The trim removed 7 bases at V and 1 base at J, leaving 6 bases unmatched. The length of the CDR3 is 14 residues. Germline V lookup: CDR1 MNHNS, CDR2 SASEGT.

The chain uses TRBV4-1 and TRBJ2-2; TRBD1 matches at 7 bases. CDR1 and CDR2 from the germline V gene are MGHRA and YSYEKL. The CDR3 runs 16 residues. The J segment lost 6 bases and the V segment lost 3 bases, leaving 10 bases of the junction unmatched. The CDR3 sequence: CASSHDATGQSGELFF. For the CDR3, the DNA is TGCGCCAGCAGCCACGACGCAACGGGACAGTCCGGGGAGCTGTTTTTT.

Concerning this clonotype itself: The germline gene is not matched at one end of the junction; a read error may be the cause. The chain joins TRBV19 to TRBJ1-1; D remains unclear. Germline-derived CDR1 and CDR2 are LNHDA and SQIVND (reference sequence). The CDR3 contains 16 residues. The CDR3, as DNA: TGTGCCAGTAGTTTTCAATACCGTGTCCTTCACACTGAAGCTTTATTT. Amino acids: CASSFQYRVLHTEALF. The variable domain in full, with the rest retrieved from reference TRBV19 and TRBJ1-1, is DGGITQSPKYLFRKEGQNVTLSCEQNLNHDAMYWYRQDPGQGLRLIYYSQIVNDFQKGDIAEGYSVSREKKESFPLTVTSAQKNPTAFYLCASSFQYRVLHTEALFGQGTRLTVV.

The gene calls are TRBV12-3 or TRBV12-4 and TRBJ2-3; perhaps TRBD2 as D (5 bases). The length of the CDR3 is 14 residues. The ends were cut back, 3 bases at V and 4 bases at J, with 11 bases in the middle. DNA for the CDR3: TGTGCCAGCAGTTTTGAAGCGGCCCCAGATACGCAGTATTTT. This codes for CASSFEAAPDTQYF.

CDR3 DNA sequence: TGTGCCAGCAGCTTAGGCCGTGGACTAGCGGGGAGCACAGATACGCAGTATTTT. The encoded protein is CASSLGRGLAGSTDTQYF. The chain recombines TRBV11-1 with TRBJ2-3; 12 bases fit TRBD2. Germline-derived CDR1 and CDR2 are SGHAT and FQDESV (reference sequence). V shed 1 base, J shed 0 bases, and the junction held 5 bases outside the gene matches. CDR3 length: 18 residues.

The gene calls are TRBV19 and TRBJ2-1, with TRBD2 as a possible D gene (7 bases). This CDR3 is built from 16 residues. V was clipped by 7 bases and J by 5 bases, with 21 bases between them. The germline V gene encodes CDR1 LNHDA and CDR2 SQIVND (reference sequence). Here the CDR3 reads CASIRYTGGLNNEQFF. In DNA, the CDR3 is TGTGCCAGTATTCGATACACGGGGGGCCTCAACAATGAGCAGTTCTTC. Complete variable domain (other parts from reference TRBV19 and TRBJ2-1): DGGITQSPKYLFRKEGQNVTLSCEQNLNHDAMYWYRQDPGQGLRLIYYSQIVNDFQKGDIAEGYSVSREKKESFPLTVTSAQKNPTAFYLCASIRYTGGLNNEQFFGPGTRLTVL.

V and J are TRBV12-3 or TRBV12-4 and TRBJ1-1; D remains unclear. V lost 2 bases, J lost 9 bases, and 10 bases lay in between. This CDR3 has 12 amino acids. CDR3 nucleotides: TGTGCCAGCAGTTTACTTGGGGATAAAGCTTTCTTT. It encodes CASSLLGDKAFF.

Concerning this clonotype: Without the conserved terminal phenylalanine or tryptophan, this CDR3 likely stems from a read error. The V gene is TRBV27, the J gene TRBJ1-5; 8 bases line up with TRBD1. V dropped 4 bases and J dropped 1; count of bases not matched to a gene: 6. The germline V gene encodes CDR1 MNHEY and CDR2 SMNVEV (reference sequence). This CDR3 contains 16 residues. The CDR3 region has the DNA TGTGCCAGCAGTTCATCCCGGACAGGGAGCAATCAGCCCCAGCATATT. The encoded protein is CASSSSRTGSNQPQHI.

This rearrangement joins TRBV12-3 or TRBV12-4 to TRBJ1-5; 7 bases map to TRBD1. The CDR3 has 15 amino acids. V gave up 5 bases and J gave up 6 bases; unmatched junction bases: 10. The DNA for the CDR3 is TGTGCCAGCAGTATTCACAGGGGACAAAGTCAGCCCCAGCATTTT. Translated: CASSIHRGQSQPQHF.

Details on this clonotype: This CDR3 is missing its conserved last phenylalanine or tryptophan, likely due to a read error. The V call is TRBV7-8, the J call TRBJ2-7; possibly TRBD2 for D (6 bases). This CDR3 spans 14 amino acids. Germline CDR1 is SGHVS and CDR2 is FQNEAQ. Trimming took off 1 base at V and 4 bases at J, with 11 bases between the two ends. CDR3 in amino acids: CASSLVGRTYEQYL. The CDR3 DNA sequence: TGTGCCAGCAGCTTAGTTGGGAGGACATACGAGCAGTACTTA.

This clonotype came up a few times. The chain has TRBV7-2 and TRBJ2-3; 8 bases agree with TRBD2. This CDR3 comprises 16 residues. The germline gives CDR1 SGHTA, CDR2 FQGNSA. Trimming took 2 bases from V and 3 from J; bases not matched to a gene: 7. CDR3 residues: CASSLISGRVTDTQYF. The CDR3 DNA is TGTGCCAGCAGCTTAATTTCCGGGAGGGTGACAGATACGCAGTATTTT.

The rearrangement links TRBV4-1 to TRBJ2-7; D possibly corresponds to TRBD1 (7 bases). Germline V gene lookup returns CDR1 MGHRA and CDR2 YSYEKL. Trimming cost V 7 bases and J 6 bases, with 19 bases left between them. This CDR3 comprises 14 residues. The CDR3 DNA follows: TGCGCCAGCATCCCGATCGGGCAGGGGGGCGAGCAGTACTTC. Amino acids: CASIPIGQGGEQYF.

The chain carries TRBV6-2 or TRBV6-3 and TRBJ2-1; 8 nucleotides match TRBD1. The V and J ends lost 5 bases and 4 bases, in that order; junction bases with no gene match: 13. The CDR3 is 17 amino acids. From germline, CDR1 is MNHEY and CDR2 SVGEGT. The CDR3 sequence is CASSHILGQGIYNEQFF. The CDR3 DNA sequence: TGTGCCAGCAGTCACATCTTAGGACAGGGCATTTACAATGAGCAGTTCTTC.

The V gene is TRBV12-3 or TRBV12-4, the J gene TRBJ1-5; no reliable D call. Trimming pared 3 bases from V and 0 bases from J, leaving 9 bases between. This CDR3 is built from 15 residues. CDR3 nucleotides: TGTGCCAGCAGTTTGTCACAGACTAGCAATCAGCCCCAGCATTTT. Protein: CASSLSQTSNQPQHF.

On this clonotype itself: A much larger clone differs from this one at a single base, so this may be a read error. This CDR3 fails to terminate in the conserved phenylalanine or tryptophan, so it likely reflects a read error. The chain carries TRBV6-5 and TRBJ1-1, with unresolved D. This CDR3 spans 12 amino acids. From germline, CDR1 is MNHEY and CDR2 SVGAGI. Trimming left V 2 bases short and J 4 bases short, with 5 bases between. Written as DNA, the CDR3 is TGTGCCAGCAGTTACGGAGGCACTGAAGCTTTCTTG. Translation: CASSYGGTEAFL.

The rearrangement links TRBV6-8 to TRBJ2-6; TRBD2 might be the D (7 bases). The CDR3 covers 20 residues. Germline V lookup: CDR1 MNHGY, CDR2 SAAAGT. Trimming stripped 7 bases from V and 2 bases from J, with 27 bases between. The CDR3: CASIEHRGALVRAGANVLTF. The CDR3 nucleotides read TGTGCCAGCATCGAACACCGGGGGGCCTTAGTAAGAGCTGGGGCCAACGTCCTGACTTTC.

This clonotype showed up just a few times. At one boundary the junction diverges from the germline segment, which might be a read error. The chain uses TRBV4-1 and TRBJ2-7; 11 bases line up with TRBD1. This CDR3 region has 15 residues. Per germline, CDR1 MGHRA and CDR2 YSYEKL. CDR3 amino acids: CASSQEGTGGIRWNF. CDR3 nucleotides: TGCGCCAGCAGCCAAGAAGGGACAGGGGGGATCCGGTGGAACTTC.

The chain carries TRBV29-1 and TRBJ1-2, with 9 bases fitting TRBD1. V dropped 7 bases and J dropped 4; count of bases not matched to a gene: 13. The germline V gene has CDR1 SQVTM and CDR2 ANQGSEA. This CDR3 has 15 amino acids. The CDR3 spells CSARDRDRLSYGYTF. CDR3 in DNA: TGCAGCGCTCGGGACAGGGACCGTTTAAGCTATGGCTACACCTTC. The full variable domain, rest sourced from reference TRBV29-1 and TRBJ1-2, is SAVISQKPSRDICQRGTSLTIQCQVDSQVTMMFWYRQQPGQSLTLIATANQGSEATYESGFVIDKFPISRPNLTFSTLTVSNMSPEDSSIYLCSARDRDRLSYGYTFGSGTRLTVV.

A few counts support this clonotype. The chain links TRBV4-2 to TRBJ1-4; TRBD1 might be the D (5 bases). The germline V gene encodes CDR1 LGHNA and CDR2 YNFKEQ. This CDR3 is built from 15 residues. Trimming removed 2 bases from V and 5 bases from J, with 12 bases in between. The CDR3 region is CASSQRGRTNEKLFF. In nucleotides, the CDR3 is TGTGCCAGCAGCCAACGGGGACGGACAAATGAAAAACTGTTTTTT.

This chain links TRBV19 with TRBJ2-7; the match to TRBD2 covers 8 bases. With 3 bases clipped from V and 2 bases from J, the junction kept 15 bases outside the gene matches. The CDR3 is 18 residues long. CDR1 and CDR2 (germline): LNHDA, SQIVND (reference sequence). The CDR3 loop reads CASSIRRTSGRVPYEQYF. CDR3 nucleotides: TGTGCCAGTAGTATCCGTCGGACAAGCGGGAGAGTCCCCTACGAGCAGTACTTC.

The chain couples TRBV29-1 to TRBJ1-3; D possibly corresponds to TRBD1 (6 bases). The CDR3 spans 14 residues. Germline CDR1 SQVTM, CDR2 ANQGSEA. The V and J ends lost 3 bases and 2 bases respectively, with 11 bases between them. The CDR3 is CSVDGGGTGNTIYF. For the CDR3, the DNA is TGCAGCGTTGACGGTGGGGGCACTGGAAACACCATATATTTT.

This clonotype was detected only a few times. This chain links TRBV6-5 with TRBJ2-5; D uncertain. Between the trimmed V and J ends, which lost 0 bases and 4 bases, there was a span of 18 bases. CDR3 length: 17 residues. CDR1 MNHEY and CDR2 SVGAGI come from the germline V gene. CDR3 sequence: CASSYSIPTPLGETQYF. CDR3 coding DNA: TGTGCCAGCAGTTACTCGATTCCTACCCCTCTGGGAGAGACCCAGTACTTC.

The chain combines TRBV19 with TRBJ2-1, with TRBD2 matching over 9 bases. Germline CDR1 and CDR2: LNHDA and SQIVND (reference sequence). The V gene end was trimmed by 6 bases and the J gene end by 6 bases; junction bases not matched to a gene: 9. This CDR3 is built from 15 residues. The CDR3 region is CASRGGSGRGNEQFF. The CDR3 nucleotides are TGTGCCAGTAGAGGAGGTAGCGGGAGAGGCAATGAGCAGTTCTTC.

This clonotype turned up a few times. The chain uses TRBV7-6 and TRBJ1-4; D is unclear. Trimming took off 3 bases at V and 0 bases at J, with 8 bases between the two ends. Germline V gives CDR1 SGHVS, CDR2 FNYEAQ. The CDR3 has 15 residues. The chain's CDR3 is CASSFRSPTNEKLFF. In DNA, the CDR3 is TGTGCCAGCAGCTTTCGCAGCCCAACTAATGAAAAACTGTTTTTT.

V is TRBV15 and J is TRBJ2-4; 7 nucleotides line up with TRBD2. CDR3 length: 15 residues. V was pared by 3 bases and J by 8 bases, with 10 bases of the junction left unmatched. The germline V gene has CDR1 LNHNV and CDR2 YYDKDF (reference sequence). The CDR3 sequence: CATSSNGGEVDIQYF. The CDR3 DNA is TGTGCCACCAGCAGTAATGGGGGGGAGGTGGACATTCAGTACTTC. The entire variable domain, with the rest obtained from reference TRBV15 and TRBJ2-4, is as follows: DAMVIQNPRYQVTQFGKPVTLSCSQTLNHNVMYWYQQKSSQAPKLLFHYYDKDFNNEADTPDNFQSRRPNTSFCFLDIRSPGLGDTAMYLCATSSNGGEVDIQYFGAGTRLSVL.